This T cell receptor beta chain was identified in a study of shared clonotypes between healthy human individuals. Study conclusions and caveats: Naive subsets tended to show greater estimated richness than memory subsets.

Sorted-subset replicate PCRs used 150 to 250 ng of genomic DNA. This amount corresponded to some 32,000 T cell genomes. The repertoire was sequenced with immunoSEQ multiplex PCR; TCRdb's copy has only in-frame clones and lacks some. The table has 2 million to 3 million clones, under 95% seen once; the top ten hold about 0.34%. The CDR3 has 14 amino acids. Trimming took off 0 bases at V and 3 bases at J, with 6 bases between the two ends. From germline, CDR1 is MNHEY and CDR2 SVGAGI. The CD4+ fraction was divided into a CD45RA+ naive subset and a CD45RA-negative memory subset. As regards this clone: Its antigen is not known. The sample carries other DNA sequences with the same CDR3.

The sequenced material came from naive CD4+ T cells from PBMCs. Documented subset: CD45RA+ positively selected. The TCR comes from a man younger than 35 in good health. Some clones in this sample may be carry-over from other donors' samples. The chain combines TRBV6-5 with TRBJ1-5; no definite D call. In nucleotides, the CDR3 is TGTGCCAGCAGTTACTCAAGAGACAATCAGCCCCAGCATTTT. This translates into CASSYSRDNQPQHF.